One sample yielded the 12 T cell receptor beta chains listed below, sequenced in a study of blood T cell repertoires in COVID-19. Data came from immunoSEQ multiplex PCR; TCRdb stores just in-frame clones and leaves some out. The repertoire includes 200,000 to 250,000 clones, around 81% of them detected once, and 1.5% to 2% sits in the top ten. Sequenced: peripheral blood. The receptors were sampled from a man aged 25-40 years who had recovered from COVID-19.

The chain is built from TRBV6-5 and TRBJ1-2, with TRBD1 matching over 7 bases. V shed 0 bases, J shed 6 bases, and the junction held 10 bases outside the gene matches. Looked up from germline, CDR1 is MNHEY and CDR2 is SVGAGI. This CDR3 is built from 16 residues. The CDR3 here is CASSYSGQGVFHGYTF. The CDR3 DNA follows: TGTGCCAGCAGTTACTCCGGGCAGGGGGTTTTCCATGGCTACACCTTC.

There are a few counts of this clone. The V call is TRBV5-1, the J call TRBJ1-6; 10 bases fit TRBD1. The V gene's germline CDR1 is SGHRS and CDR2 YFSETQ. The CDR3 sequence is 16 residues long. The trim removed 3 bases at V and 7 bases at J, leaving 7 bases unmatched. CDR3 nucleotide sequence: TGCGCCAGCAGCTCCGGGACAGGGGACGGGAATTCACCCCTCCACTTT. This sequence encodes CASSSGTGDGNSPLHF. The full variable domain, rest sourced from reference TRBV5-1 and TRBJ1-6, is KAGVTQTPRYLIKTRGQQVTLSCSPISGHRSVSWYQQTPGQGLQFLFEYFSETQRNKGNFPGRFSGRQFSNSRSEMNVSTLELGDSALYLCASSSGTGDGNSPLHFGNGTRLTVT.

For this clone: The sample has other DNA sequences that encode this CDR3 too. V gene TRBV6-2 or TRBV6-3 combines with J gene TRBJ2-3; 9 bases align to TRBD2. The CDR3 totals 16 residues. CDR1 and CDR2 from the germline V gene are MNHEY and SVGEGT. The V gene end was trimmed by 2 bases and the J gene end by 3 bases; junction bases not matched to a gene: 6. CDR3 nucleotides: TGTGCCAGCAGTTACAGCGGGCTAGCGGGGACAGATACGCAGTATTTT. As protein: CASSYSGLAGTDTQYF.

The sample holds a few counts of this clone. This rearrangement joins TRBV7-9 to TRBJ1-1; 7 positions match TRBD1. The CDR3 consists of 14 residues. The V segment lost 4 bases and the J segment 0 bases; nucleotides outside the gene matches: 2. Per germline, CDR1 SEHNR and CDR2 FQNEAQ (reference sequence). The CDR3, as DNA: TGTGCCAGCAGCTCAGACAGGGTGAACACTGAAGCTTTCTTT. Its translation: CASSSDRVNTEAFF.

The chain joins TRBV11-2 to TRBJ1-1; D possibly corresponds to TRBD1 (6 bases). Germline-derived CDR1 and CDR2 are SGHAT and FQNNGV. Trimming stripped 5 bases from V and 5 bases from J, with 18 bases between. The CDR3 consists of 15 residues. CDR3: CASSPSSDRRTEAFF. The CDR3 DNA reads TGTGCCAGCAGCCCCAGCTCCGACAGGAGGACTGAAGCTTTCTTT. Full variable domain (remainder filled in from reference TRBV11-2 and TRBJ1-1): EAGVAQSPRYKIIEKRQSVAFWCNPISGHATLYWYQQILGQGPKLLIQFQNNGVVDDSQLPKDRFSAERLKGVDSTLKIQPAKLEDSAVYLCASSPSSDRRTEAFFGQGTRLTVV.

The rearrangement joins TRBV9 to TRBJ2-1; 10 nucleotides line up with TRBD2. The CDR3 runs to 15 residues. CDR1 and CDR2 from the germline V gene are SGDLS and YYNGEE. Trimming at V came to 7 bases and at J to 1 base, leaving 5 bases not matched to a gene. CDR3 sequence: CASSLAGESYNEQFF. As DNA, the CDR3 is TGTGCCAGCTCCCTAGCGGGGGAGTCCTACAATGAGCAGTTCTTC.

This clone has only one observation. The chain uses TRBV6-5 and TRBJ1-2; maybe TRBD1 (5 bases). Per the germline V gene, CDR1 is MNHEY and CDR2 is SVGAGI. This CDR3 is 15 amino acids long. V was shortened by 6 bases and J by 1 base, with 15 bases between the two germline ends. In DNA, the CDR3 is TGTGCCAGCAGATACGACAGTAACGTTAACTATGGCTACACCTTC. Translating it yields CASRYDSNVNYGYTF.

The J gene is TRBJ2-7, the V gene TRBV7-8; D is unclear. This CDR3 region has 13 residues. The germline V and J ends were trimmed by 1 base and 3 bases, with 7 bases remaining between them. The germline V gene has CDR1 SGHVS and CDR2 FQNEAQ. As DNA, the CDR3 is TGTGCCAGCAGCTTAGATTCGTTCTACGAGCAGTACGTC. Its translation: CASSLDSFYEQYV.

This sequence joins TRBV11-2 and TRBJ2-1; 10 nucleotides match TRBD2. In germline, CDR1 is SGHAT, CDR2 FQNNGV. CDR3 length equals 15 residues. V lost 5 bases and J lost 9; bases outside the gene matches: 10. The CDR3 nucleotides are TGTGCCAGCAGCCTGGAAGCGGGGGGGGTGAGTGAGCAGTTCTTC. Protein sequence: CASSLEAGGVSEQFF.

The CDR3 reads CSVELAGGRDTQYF. The CDR3 DNA reads as TGCAGCGTTGAACTAGCGGGGGGGCGAGATACGCAGTATTTT. The J gene is TRBJ2-3, the V gene TRBV29-1; 12 positions match TRBD2. Germline values: CDR1 SQVTM, CDR2 ANQGSEA. The CDR3 sequence is 14 residues long. V dropped 2 bases and J dropped 5; count of bases not matched to a gene: 2.

The genes are TRBV9 and TRBJ2-7; tentatively, D is TRBD2 (6 bases). V gave up 1 base and J gave up 3 bases, with 14 bases separating them. Per germline, CDR1 SGDLS and CDR2 YYNGEE. The CDR3 is 15 amino acids. CDR3 loop: CASSVQAGSNYEQYF. The CDR3 bases are TGTGCCAGCAGCGTACAAGCCGGGAGTAACTACGAGCAGTACTTC.

This chain links TRBV2 with TRBJ2-7; 12 nucleotides match TRBD2. With 7 bases clipped from V and 3 bases from J, the junction kept 1 base outside the gene matches. Per the germline V gene, CDR1 is SNHLY and CDR2 is FYNNEI. This CDR3 comprises 13 residues. CDR3 DNA: TGTGCCAGCACTAGCGGGGGGGTCTACGAGCAGTACTTC. Translation: CASTSGGVYEQYF. Full variable domain (rest looked up from reference TRBV2 and TRBJ2-7): EPEVTQTPSHQVTQMGQEVILRCVPISNHLYFYWYRQILGQKVEFLVSFYNNEISEKSEIFDDQFSVERPDGSNFTLKIRSTKLEDSAMYFCASTSGGVYEQYFGPGTRLTVT.